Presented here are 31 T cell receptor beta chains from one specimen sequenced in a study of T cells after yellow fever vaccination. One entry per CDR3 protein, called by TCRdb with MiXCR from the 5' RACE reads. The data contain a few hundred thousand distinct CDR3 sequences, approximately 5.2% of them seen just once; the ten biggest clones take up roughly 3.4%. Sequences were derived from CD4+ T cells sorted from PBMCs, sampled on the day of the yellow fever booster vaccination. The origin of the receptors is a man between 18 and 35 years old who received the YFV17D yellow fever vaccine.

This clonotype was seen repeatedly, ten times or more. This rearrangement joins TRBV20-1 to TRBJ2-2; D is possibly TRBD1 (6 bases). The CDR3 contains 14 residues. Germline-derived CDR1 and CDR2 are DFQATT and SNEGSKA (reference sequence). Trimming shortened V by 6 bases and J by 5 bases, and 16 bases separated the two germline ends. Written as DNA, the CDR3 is TGCAGTGCAGCCCTCGCCACAGGGACCGGGGAGCTGTTTTTT. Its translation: CSAALATGTGELFF.

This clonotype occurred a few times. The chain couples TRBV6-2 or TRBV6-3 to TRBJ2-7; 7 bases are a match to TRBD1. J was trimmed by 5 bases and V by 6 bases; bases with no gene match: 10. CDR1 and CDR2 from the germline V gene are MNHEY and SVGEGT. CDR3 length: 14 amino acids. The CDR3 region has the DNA TGTGCCAGCAGGAGGGATGACAGGGTCCACGAGCAGTACTTC. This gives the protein CASRRDDRVHEQYF.

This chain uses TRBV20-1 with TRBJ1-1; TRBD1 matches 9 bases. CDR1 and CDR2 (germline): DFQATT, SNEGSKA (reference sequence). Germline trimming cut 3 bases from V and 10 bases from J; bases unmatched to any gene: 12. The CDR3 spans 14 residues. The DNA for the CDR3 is TGCAGTGCTAGGAAACAGGGGGCATATGAAGGAGCTTTCTTT. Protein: CSARKQGAYEGAFF.

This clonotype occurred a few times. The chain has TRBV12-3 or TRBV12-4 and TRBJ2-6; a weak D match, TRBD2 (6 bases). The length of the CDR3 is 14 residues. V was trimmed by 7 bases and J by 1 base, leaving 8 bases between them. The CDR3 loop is CASTGGSGANVLTF. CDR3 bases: TGTGCCAGCACCGGGGGATCTGGGGCCAACGTCCTGACTTTC.

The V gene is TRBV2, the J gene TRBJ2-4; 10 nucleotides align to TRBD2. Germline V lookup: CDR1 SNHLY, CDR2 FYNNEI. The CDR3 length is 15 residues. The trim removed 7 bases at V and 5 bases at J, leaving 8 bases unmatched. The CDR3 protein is CASKERGGPENIQYF. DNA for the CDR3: TGTGCCAGCAAGGAGCGGGGGGGCCCGGAAAACATTCAGTACTTC.

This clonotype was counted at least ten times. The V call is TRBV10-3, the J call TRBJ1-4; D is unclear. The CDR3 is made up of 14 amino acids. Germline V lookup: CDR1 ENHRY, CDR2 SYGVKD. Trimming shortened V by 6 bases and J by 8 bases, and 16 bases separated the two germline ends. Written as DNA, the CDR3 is TGTGCCATCAGGGGAGGAGAGACGGCGGAAAAACTGTTTTTT. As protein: CAIRGGETAEKLFF.

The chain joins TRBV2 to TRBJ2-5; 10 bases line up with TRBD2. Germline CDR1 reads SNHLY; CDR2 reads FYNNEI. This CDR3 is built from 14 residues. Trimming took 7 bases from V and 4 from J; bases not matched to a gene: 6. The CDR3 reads CASKGGLASETQYF. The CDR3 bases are TGTGCCAGCAAAGGGGGACTAGCGTCAGAGACCCAGTACTTC.

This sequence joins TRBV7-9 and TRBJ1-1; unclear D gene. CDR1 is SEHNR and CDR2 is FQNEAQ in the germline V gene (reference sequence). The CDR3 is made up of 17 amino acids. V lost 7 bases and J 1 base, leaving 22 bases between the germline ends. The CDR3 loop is CASIILMHGHENTEAFF. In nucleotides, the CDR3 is TGTGCCAGCATAATACTGATGCACGGTCACGAGAACACTGAAGCTTTCTTT. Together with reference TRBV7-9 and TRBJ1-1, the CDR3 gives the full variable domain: DTGVSQNPRHKITKRGQNVTFRCDPISEHNRLYWYRQTLGQGPEFLTYFQNEAQLEKSRLLSDRFSAERPKGSFSTLEIQRTEQGDSAMYLCASIILMHGHENTEAFFGQGTRLTVV.

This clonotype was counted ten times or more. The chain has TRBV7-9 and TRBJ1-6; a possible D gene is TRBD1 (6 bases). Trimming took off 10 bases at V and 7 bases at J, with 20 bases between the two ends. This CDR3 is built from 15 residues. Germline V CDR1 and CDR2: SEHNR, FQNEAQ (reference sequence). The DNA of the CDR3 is TGTGCCATCCCCTGGGGGGCAGGAGGAAATTCACCCCTCCACTTT. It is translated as CAIPWGAGGNSPLHF.

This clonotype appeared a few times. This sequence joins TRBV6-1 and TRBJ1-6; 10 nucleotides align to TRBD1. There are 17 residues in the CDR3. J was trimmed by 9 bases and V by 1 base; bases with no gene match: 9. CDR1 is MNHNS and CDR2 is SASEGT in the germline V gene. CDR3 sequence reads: CASSEVWVGQGSSPLHF. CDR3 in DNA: TGTGCCAGCAGTGAAGTTTGGGTGGGACAGGGGAGTTCACCCCTCCACTTT.

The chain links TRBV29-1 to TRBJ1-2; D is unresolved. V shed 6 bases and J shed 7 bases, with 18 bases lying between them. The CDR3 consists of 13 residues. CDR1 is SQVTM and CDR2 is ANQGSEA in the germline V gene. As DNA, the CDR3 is TGCAGCGTCGAGACCGGGTCCCGTATTGGCTACACCTTC. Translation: CSVETGSRIGYTF.

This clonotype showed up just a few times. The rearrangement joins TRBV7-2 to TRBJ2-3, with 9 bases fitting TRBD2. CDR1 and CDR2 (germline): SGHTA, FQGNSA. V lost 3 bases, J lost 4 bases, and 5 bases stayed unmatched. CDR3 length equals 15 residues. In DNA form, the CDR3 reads TGTGCCAGCAGCTTTTTGCGGGGGGGCCCAGATACGCAGTATTTT. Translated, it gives CASSFLRGGPDTQYF.

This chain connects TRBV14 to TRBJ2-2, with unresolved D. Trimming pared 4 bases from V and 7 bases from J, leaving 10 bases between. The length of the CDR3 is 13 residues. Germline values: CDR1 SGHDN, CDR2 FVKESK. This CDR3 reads CASSRAGVGELFF. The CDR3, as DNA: TGTGCCAGCAGCCGAGCCGGTGTCGGGGAGCTGTTTTTT. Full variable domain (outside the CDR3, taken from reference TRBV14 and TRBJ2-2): EAGVTQFPSHSVIEKGQTVTLRCDPISGHDNLYWYRRVMGKEIKFLLHFVKESKQDESGMPNNRFLAERTGGTYSTLKVQPAELEDSGVYFCASSRAGVGELFFGEGSRLTVL.

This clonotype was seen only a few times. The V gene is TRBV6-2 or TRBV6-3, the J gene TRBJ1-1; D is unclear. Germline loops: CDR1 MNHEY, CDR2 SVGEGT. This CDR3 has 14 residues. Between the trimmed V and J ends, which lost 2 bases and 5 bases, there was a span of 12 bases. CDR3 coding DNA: TGTGCCAGCAGTTACATCCCAGTCTGGACTGAAGCTTTCTTT. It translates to CASSYIPVWTEAFF.

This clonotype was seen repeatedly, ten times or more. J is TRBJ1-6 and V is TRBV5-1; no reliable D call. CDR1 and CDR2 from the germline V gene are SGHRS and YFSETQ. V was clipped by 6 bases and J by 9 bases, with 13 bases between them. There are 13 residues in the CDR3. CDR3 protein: CASTGRLGSPLHF. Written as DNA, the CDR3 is TGCGCCAGCACCGGAAGGTTAGGTTCACCCCTCCACTTT.

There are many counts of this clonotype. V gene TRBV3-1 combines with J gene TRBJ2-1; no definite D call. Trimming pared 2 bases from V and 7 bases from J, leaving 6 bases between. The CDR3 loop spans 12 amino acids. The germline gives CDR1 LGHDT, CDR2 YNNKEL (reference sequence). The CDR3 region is CASSQLGNEQFF. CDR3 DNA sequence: TGTGCCAGCAGCCAACTAGGAAATGAGCAGTTCTTC.

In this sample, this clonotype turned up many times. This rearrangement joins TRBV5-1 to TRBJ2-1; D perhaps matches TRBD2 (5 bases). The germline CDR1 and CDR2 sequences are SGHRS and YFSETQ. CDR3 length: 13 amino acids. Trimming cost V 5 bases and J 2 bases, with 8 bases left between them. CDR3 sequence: CASSEGTYNEQFF. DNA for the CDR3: TGCGCCAGCAGTGAGGGAACCTACAATGAGCAGTTCTTC.

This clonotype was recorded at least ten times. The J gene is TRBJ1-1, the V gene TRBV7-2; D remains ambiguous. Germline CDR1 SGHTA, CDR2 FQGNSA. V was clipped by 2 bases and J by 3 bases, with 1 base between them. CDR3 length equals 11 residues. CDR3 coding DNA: TGTGCCAGCAGCTTATACACTGAAGCTTTCTTT. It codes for CASSLYTEAFF.

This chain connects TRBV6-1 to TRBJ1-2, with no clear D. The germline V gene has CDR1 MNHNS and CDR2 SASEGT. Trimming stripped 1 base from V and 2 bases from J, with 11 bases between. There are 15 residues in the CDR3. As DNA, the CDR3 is TGTGCCAGCAGTGAAGAAGCAGGTTTAAACTATGGCTACACCTTC. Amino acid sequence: CASSEEAGLNYGYTF.

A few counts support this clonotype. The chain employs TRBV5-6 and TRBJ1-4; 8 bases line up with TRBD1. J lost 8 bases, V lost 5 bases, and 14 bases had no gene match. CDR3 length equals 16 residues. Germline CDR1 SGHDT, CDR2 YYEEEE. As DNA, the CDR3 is TGTGCCAGCAGTGTGACAGGGGTCGGAACGGGGGAAAAACTGTTTTTT. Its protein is CASSVTGVGTGEKLFF.

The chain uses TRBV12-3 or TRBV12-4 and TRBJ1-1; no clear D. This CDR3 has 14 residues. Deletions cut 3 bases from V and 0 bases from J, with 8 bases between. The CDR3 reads CASSFGMLNTEAFF. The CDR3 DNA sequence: TGTGCCAGCAGTTTTGGAATGTTGAACACTGAAGCTTTCTTT.

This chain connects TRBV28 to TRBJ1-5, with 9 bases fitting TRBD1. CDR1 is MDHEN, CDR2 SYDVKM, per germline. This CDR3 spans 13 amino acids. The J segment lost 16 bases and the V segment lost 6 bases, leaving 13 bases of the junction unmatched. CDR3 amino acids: CASSPIPGTGLHF. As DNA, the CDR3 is TGTGCCAGCAGCCCAATCCCCGGGACAGGGTTACATTTT. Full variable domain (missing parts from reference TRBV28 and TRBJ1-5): DVKVTQSSRYLVKRTGEKVFLECVQDMDHENMFWYRQDPGLGLRLIYFSYDVKMKEKGDIPEGYSVSREKKERFSLILESASTNQTSMYLCASSPIPGTGLHFGDGTRLSIL.

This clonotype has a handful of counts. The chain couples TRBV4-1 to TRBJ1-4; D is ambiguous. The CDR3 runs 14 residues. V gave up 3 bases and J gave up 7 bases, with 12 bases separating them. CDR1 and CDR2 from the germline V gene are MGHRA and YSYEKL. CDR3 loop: CASSQMGRREKLFF. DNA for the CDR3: TGCGCCAGCAGCCAGATGGGCCGGCGTGAAAAACTGTTTTTT.

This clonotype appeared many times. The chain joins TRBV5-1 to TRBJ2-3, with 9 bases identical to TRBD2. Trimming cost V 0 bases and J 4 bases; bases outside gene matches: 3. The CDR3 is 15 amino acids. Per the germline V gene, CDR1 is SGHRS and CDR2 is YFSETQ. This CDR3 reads CASSLASGASDTQYF. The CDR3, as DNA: TGCGCCAGCAGCTTGGCTAGCGGGGCCTCAGATACGCAGTATTTT.

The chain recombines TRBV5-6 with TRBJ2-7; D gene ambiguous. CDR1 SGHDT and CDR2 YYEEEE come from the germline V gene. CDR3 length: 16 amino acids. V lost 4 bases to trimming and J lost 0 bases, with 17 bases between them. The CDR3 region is CASSLQLRFSSYEQYF. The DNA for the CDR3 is TGTGCCAGCAGCCTACAGCTTAGGTTCAGCTCCTACGAGCAGTACTTC.

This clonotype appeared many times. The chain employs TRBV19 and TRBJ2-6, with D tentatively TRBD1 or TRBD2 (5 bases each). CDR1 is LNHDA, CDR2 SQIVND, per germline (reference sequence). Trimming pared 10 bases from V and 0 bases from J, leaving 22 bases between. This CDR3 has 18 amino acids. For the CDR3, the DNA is TGTGCCAATTCCCGGGACGGAGTTTATCTCTCTGGGGCCAACGTCCTGACTTTC. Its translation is CANSRDGVYLSGANVLTF.

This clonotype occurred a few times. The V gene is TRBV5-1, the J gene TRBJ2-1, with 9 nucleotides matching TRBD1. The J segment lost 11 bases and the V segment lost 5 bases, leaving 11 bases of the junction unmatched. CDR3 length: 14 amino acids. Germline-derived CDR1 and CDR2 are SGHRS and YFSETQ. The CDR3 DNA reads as TGCGCCAGCAGATCCACCGGGGGACAGGGCAAGCAGTTCTTC. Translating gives CASRSTGGQGKQFF.

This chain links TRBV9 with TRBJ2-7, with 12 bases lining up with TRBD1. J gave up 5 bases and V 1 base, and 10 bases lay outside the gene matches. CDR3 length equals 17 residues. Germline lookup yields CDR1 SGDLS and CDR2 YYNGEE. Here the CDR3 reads CASSVLLSGTGGDEQYF. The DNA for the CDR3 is TGTGCCAGCAGCGTATTACTTAGCGGGACAGGGGGCGACGAGCAGTACTTC.

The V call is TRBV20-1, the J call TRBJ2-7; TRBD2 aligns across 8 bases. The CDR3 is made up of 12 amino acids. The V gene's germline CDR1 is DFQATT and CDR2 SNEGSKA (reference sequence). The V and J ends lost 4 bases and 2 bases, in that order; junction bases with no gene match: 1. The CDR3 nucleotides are TGCAGTGCTAAGGGACTAGCCTACGAGCAGTACGTC. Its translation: CSAKGLAYEQYV.

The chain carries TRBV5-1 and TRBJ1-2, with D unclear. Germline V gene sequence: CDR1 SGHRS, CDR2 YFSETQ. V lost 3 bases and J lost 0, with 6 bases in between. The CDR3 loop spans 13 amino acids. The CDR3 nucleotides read TGCGCCAGCAGCTACGAGGCTAACTATGGCTACACCTTC. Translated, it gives CASSYEANYGYTF.

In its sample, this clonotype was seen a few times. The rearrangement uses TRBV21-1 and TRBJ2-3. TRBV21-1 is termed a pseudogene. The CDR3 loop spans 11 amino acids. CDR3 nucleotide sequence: TGTGCCAGCAGGTACCAACATACGCAGTATTTT. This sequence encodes CASRYQHTQYF.